Listed below are T cell receptor beta chains from one sample, sequenced in a study of Graves' ophthalmopathy and Graves' hyperthyroidism. MiXCR, applied by TCRdb to the multiplex PCR reads, yields one record per CDR3 protein. The sample carries hundreds of thousands of distinct CDR3 sequences, roughly 41% recorded once. The specimen sequenced was peripheral blood. The receptors stem from an adult man with Graves' ophthalmopathy. CDR3s include the opening cysteine and the closing phenylalanine or tryptophan. Fields, in order: D gene, V gene, J gene, clone size, CDR3 protein, CDR3 DNA. A D gene is named only where the DNA matches it firmly. Rows may omit the clone size; those that give it use once, few, many or a size class.

d_call: TRBD1
v_call: TRBV5-6
j_call: TRBJ1-5
clone_size: NA
cdr3_aa: CASSSGQLQHF
cdr3_nt: TGTGCCAGCAGCTCGGGACAGCTCCAGCATTTT

d_call: NA
v_call: TRBV20-1
j_call: TRBJ1-2
clone_size: many
cdr3_aa: CSAFSGTQNYGYTF
cdr3_nt: TGCAGTGCTTTCTCCGGGACACAGAACTATGGCTACACCTTC

d_call: NA
v_call: TRBV20-1
j_call: TRBJ1-5
clone_size: many
cdr3_aa: CSALQPIQGYSNQPQHF
cdr3_nt: TGCAGTGCCCTCCAGCCCATACAGGGATATAGCAATCAGCCCCAGCATTTT

d_call: TRBD1
v_call: TRBV29-1
j_call: TRBJ2-7
clone_size: NA
cdr3_aa: CSVAGGQGGSYEQYF
cdr3_nt: TGCAGCGTTGCTGGGGGACAGGGGGGCTCCTACGAGCAGTACTTC

d_call: NA
v_call: TRBV29-1
j_call: TRBJ1-1
clone_size: many
cdr3_aa: CSVPMGTEAFF
cdr3_nt: TGCAGCGTTCCGATGGGGACTGAAGCTTTCTTT

d_call: NA
v_call: TRBV4-3
j_call: TRBJ1-1
clone_size: many
cdr3_aa: CASSQLSGHNTEAFF
cdr3_nt: TGCGCCAGCAGCCAACTATCAGGGCACAACACTGAAGCTTTCTTT

d_call: NA
v_call: TRBV5-6
j_call: TRBJ2-3
clone_size: NA
cdr3_aa: CASSLVTGKGADTQYF
cdr3_nt: TGTGCCAGCAGCTTGGTAACGGGAAAGGGCGCAGATACGCAGTATTTT

d_call: TRBD1
v_call: TRBV2
j_call: TRBJ1-5
clone_size: NA
cdr3_aa: CASSPGQFQPQHF
cdr3_nt: TGTGCCAGCTCACCGGGACAGTTTCAGCCCCAGCATTTT

d_call: TRBD2
v_call: TRBV3-1
j_call: TRBJ2-7
clone_size: few
cdr3_aa: CASSMTSGRSEQYF
cdr3_nt: TGTGCCAGCAGCATGACTAGCGGGAGGTCGGAGCAGTACTTC

d_call: TRBD1
v_call: TRBV7-9
j_call: TRBJ1-4
clone_size: NA
cdr3_aa: CASSFGQGLSTNEKLFF
cdr3_nt: TGTGCCAGCAGCTTTGGACAGGGGCTTTCAACTAATGAAAAACTGTTTTTT

d_call: NA
v_call: TRBV29-1
j_call: TRBJ2-6
clone_size: NA
cdr3_aa: CSVEEKEGPSGANVLTF
cdr3_nt: TGCAGCGTTGAAGAGAAGGAGGGTCCCTCTGGGGCCAACGTCCTGACTTTC

d_call: TRBD1
v_call: TRBV15
j_call: TRBJ1-5
clone_size: NA
cdr3_aa: CATSPLLGQGARPPQHF
cdr3_nt: TGTGCCACCAGCCCCCTCCTCGGACAGGGGGCTAGACCGCCCCAGCATTTT

d_call: TRBD2
v_call: TRBV7-2
j_call: TRBJ2-7
clone_size: NA
cdr3_aa: CASSQDGTSGTYYEQYF
cdr3_nt: TGTGCCAGCAGCCAAGATGGGACTAGCGGGACCTATTACGAGCAGTACTTC

d_call: NA
v_call: TRBV5-5
j_call: TRBJ1-1
clone_size: NA
cdr3_aa: CASSSTQGYTEAFF
cdr3_nt: TGTGCCAGCAGCTCGACGCAGGGGTACACTGAAGCTTTCTTT

d_call: NA
v_call: TRBV20-1
j_call: TRBJ1-5
clone_size: few
cdr3_aa: CSASRGGVGGNQPQHF
cdr3_nt: TGCAGTGCTTCCCGAGGGGGTGTGGGGGGCAATCAGCCCCAGCATTTT

d_call: NA
v_call: TRBV6-1
j_call: TRBJ1-6
clone_size: few
cdr3_aa: CASSESGSSYNSPLHF
cdr3_nt: TGTGCCAGCAGTGAATCAGGGAGCTCCTATAATTCACCCCTCCACTTT

d_call: TRBD1
v_call: TRBV7-9
j_call: TRBJ2-1
clone_size: few
cdr3_aa: CASSLGQHKQFF
cdr3_nt: TGTGCCAGCAGCTTGGGACAGCATAAGCAGTTCTTC

d_call: TRBD1
v_call: TRBV6-5
j_call: TRBJ1-1
clone_size: many
cdr3_aa: CASSLRAGGTEAFF
cdr3_nt: TGTGCCAGCAGCCTTAGGGCAGGGGGTACTGAAGCTTTCTTT

d_call: NA
v_call: TRBV10-3
j_call: TRBJ2-7
clone_size: few
cdr3_aa: CASSLSSREQYF
cdr3_nt: TGTGCCAGCAGTTTATCGAGCCGCGAGCAGTACTTC

d_call: NA
v_call: TRBV15
j_call: TRBJ1-2
clone_size: NA
cdr3_aa: CATSRDLATAFTGTGNTF
cdr3_nt: TGTGCCACCAGCAGAGATCTGGCGACGGCCTTCACAGGGACTGGAAACACCTTC

d_call: NA
v_call: TRBV9
j_call: TRBJ2-7
clone_size: few
cdr3_aa: CASSVQGSEAYEQYF
cdr3_nt: TGTGCCAGCAGCGTACAAGGTAGCGAGGCCTACGAGCAGTACTTC

d_call: NA
v_call: TRBV24-1
j_call: TRBJ2-2
clone_size: many
cdr3_aa: CATSDPTVGGTGELFF
cdr3_nt: TGTGCCACCAGTGATCCGACTGTGGGGGGAACCGGGGAGCTGTTTTTT